This T cell receptor (beta chain) was found in a study of control samples from healthy donors and cancer patients. Method: immunoSEQ multiplex PCR; TCRdb's copy keeps in-frame clones and lacks some. In the table there are under 150,000 clones, over 85% of which are singletons. This CDR3 comprises 14 residues. Germline values: CDR1 SQVTM, CDR2 ANQGSEA. J was trimmed by 0 bases and V by 6 bases; bases with no gene match: 6. The receptor comes from a man aged 45 to 65 with head and neck cancer. This chain uses TRBV29-1 with TRBJ2-7; 9 bases map to TRBD1. The sample taken for sequencing was PBMCs. The CDR3 loop reads CSVAGTGISYEQYF. The CDR3, as DNA: TGCAGCGTGGCCGGGACAGGGATCTCCTACGAGCAGTACTTC.